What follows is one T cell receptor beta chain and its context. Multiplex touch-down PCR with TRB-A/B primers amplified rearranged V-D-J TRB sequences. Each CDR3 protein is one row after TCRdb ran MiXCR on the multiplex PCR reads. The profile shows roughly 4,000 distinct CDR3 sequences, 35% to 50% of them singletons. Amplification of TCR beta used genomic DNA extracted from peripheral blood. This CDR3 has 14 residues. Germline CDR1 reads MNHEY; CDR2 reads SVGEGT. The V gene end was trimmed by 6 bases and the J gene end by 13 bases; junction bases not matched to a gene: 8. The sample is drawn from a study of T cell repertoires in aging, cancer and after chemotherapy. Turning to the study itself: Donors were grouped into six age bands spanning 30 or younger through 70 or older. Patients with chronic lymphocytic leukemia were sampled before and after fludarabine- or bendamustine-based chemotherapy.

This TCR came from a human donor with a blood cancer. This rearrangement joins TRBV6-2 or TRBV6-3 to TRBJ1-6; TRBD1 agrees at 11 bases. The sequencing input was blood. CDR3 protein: CASRRTGGGLPLHF. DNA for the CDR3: TGTGCCAGCAGAAGGACAGGGGGCGGCTTGCCCCTCCACTTT.